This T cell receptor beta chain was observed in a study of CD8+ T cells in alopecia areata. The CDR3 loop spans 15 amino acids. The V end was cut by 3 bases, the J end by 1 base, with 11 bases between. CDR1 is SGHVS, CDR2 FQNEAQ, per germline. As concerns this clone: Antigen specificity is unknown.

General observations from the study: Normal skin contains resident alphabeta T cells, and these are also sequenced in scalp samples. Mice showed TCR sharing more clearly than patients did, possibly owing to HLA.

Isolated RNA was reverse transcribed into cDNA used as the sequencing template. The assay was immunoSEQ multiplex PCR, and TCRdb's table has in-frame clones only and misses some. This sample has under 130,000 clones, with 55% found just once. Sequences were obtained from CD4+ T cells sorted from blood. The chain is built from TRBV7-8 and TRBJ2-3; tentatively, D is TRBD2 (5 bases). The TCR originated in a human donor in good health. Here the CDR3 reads CASSFSSGGTDTQYF. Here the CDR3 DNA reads TGTGCCAGCAGCTTTTCCTCCGGGGGCACAGATACGCAGTATTTT.